This T cell receptor beta chain was recorded in a study of control samples from healthy donors and cancer patients. The table came from immunoSEQ multiplex PCR; TCRdb's copy has only in-frame clones and leaves some out. Of 150,000 or so clones detected, just over 85% appear once; the ten largest clones hold less than 2%. Germline CDR1 is ENHRY and CDR2 is SYGVKD. The germline V and J ends were trimmed by 3 bases and 4 bases, with 10 bases remaining between them. The CDR3 has 14 amino acids. The V and J genes are TRBV10-3 and TRBJ1-3; D unclear. Sequenced material: blood. The clonotype was recovered from a man between 18 and 29 years old in good health. The chain's CDR3 is CAISDDGAGNTIYF. The CDR3 bases are TGTGCCATCAGTGATGATGGAGCCGGAAACACCATATATTTT.